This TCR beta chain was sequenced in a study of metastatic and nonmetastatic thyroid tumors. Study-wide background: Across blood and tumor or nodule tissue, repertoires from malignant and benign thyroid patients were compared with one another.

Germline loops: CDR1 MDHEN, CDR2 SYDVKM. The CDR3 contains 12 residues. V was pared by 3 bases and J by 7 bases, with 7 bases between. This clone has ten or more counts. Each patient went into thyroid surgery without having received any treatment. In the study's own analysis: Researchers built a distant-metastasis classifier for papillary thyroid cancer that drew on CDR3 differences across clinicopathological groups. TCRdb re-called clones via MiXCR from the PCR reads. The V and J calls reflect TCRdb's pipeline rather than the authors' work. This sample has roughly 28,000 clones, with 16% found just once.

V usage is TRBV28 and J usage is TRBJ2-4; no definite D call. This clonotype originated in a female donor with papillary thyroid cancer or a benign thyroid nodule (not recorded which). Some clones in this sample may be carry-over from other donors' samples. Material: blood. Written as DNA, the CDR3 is TGTGCCAGCAGTTTCGGGCAGAACATTCAGTACTTC. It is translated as CASSFGQNIQYF.